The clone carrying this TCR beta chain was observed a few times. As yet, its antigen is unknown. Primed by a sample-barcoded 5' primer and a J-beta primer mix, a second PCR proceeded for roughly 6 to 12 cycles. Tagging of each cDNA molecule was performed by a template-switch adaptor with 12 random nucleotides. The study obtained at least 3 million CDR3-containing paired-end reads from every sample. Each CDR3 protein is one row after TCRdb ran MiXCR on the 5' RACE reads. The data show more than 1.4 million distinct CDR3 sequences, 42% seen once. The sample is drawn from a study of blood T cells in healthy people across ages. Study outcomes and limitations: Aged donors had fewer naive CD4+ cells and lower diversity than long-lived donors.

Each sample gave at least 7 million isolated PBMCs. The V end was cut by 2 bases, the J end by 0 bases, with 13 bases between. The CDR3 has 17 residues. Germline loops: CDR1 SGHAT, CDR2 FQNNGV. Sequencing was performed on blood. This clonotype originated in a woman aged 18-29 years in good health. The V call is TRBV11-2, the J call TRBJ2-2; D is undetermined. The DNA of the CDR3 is TGTGCCAGCAGCTTATGGCAGGCCAGCTCGAACACCGGGGAGCTGTTTTTT. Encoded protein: CASSLWQASSNTGELFF.